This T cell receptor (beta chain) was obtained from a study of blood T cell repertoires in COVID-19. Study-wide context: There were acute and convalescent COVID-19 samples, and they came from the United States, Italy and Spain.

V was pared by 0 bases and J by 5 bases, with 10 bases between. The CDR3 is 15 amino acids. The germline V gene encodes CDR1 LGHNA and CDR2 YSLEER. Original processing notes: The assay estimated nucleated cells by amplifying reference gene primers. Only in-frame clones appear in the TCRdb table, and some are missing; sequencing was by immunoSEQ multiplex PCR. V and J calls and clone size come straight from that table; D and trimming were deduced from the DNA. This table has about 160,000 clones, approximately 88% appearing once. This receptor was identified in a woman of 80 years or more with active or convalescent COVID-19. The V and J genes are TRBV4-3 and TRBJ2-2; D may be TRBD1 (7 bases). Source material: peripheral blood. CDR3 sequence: CASSQEEGATGELFF. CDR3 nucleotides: TGCGCCAGCAGCCAAGAGGAGGGGGCTACCGGGGAGCTGTTTTTT.